This T cell receptor beta chain was profiled in a study of pediatric ulcerative colitis. Germline V CDR1 and CDR2: MNHEY, SVGAGI. This CDR3 comprises 13 residues. Trimming cost V 4 bases and J 6 bases; bases outside gene matches: 5. During colonoscopy, one to two rectal pinch biopsies were collected. Control subjects, colonoscoped for suspected IBD, had macroscopically and histologically normal endoscopy. The method was immunoSEQ multiplex PCR; TCRdb's version includes in-frame clones alone and lacks a portion of them. The sample yields about 18,000 clones, 80% seen once. The clonotype was recovered from a boy between 5 and 17 years old who was a control in a study of pediatric ulcerative colitis. Material: gut tissue. This chain links TRBV6-5 with TRBJ2-7; 8 bases match TRBD2. CDR3 in DNA: TGTGCCAGCAGTTTCCGGGAGGGCGGCGAGCAGTACTTC. This encodes CASSFREGGEQYF.